This T cell receptor (beta chain) was identified in a study of T cells after posttransplantation cyclophosphamide. Profiling relied on immunoSEQ multiplex PCR, and the TCRdb table lists in-frame clones only, not all of them. This sample carries approximately 27,000 clones, none of them present only once. The related graft donor's blood sample was taken on the day of bone marrow donation. V lost 4 bases, J lost 3 bases, and 7 bases lay in between. CDR3 length: 13 residues. Looked up from germline, CDR1 is SGDLS and CDR2 is YYNGEE. The sample consisted of PBMCs. The receptor comes from a man between 45 and 60 years old in good health, CMV-negative, and a related stem cell transplant donor. The gene calls are TRBV9 and TRBJ1-4, with D uncertain. CDR3 DNA sequence: TGTGCCAGCAGCCCCGAGGCTAATGAAAAACTGTTTTTT. The encoded protein is CASSPEANEKLFF.